This entry describes one TCR beta chain. Random-hexamer reverse transcription was applied to roughly 0.45 to 1 ug RNA. TCRdb re-called the immunoSEQ multiplex PCR reads through MiXCR, storing one row per CDR3 protein. The repertoire has about 300,000 distinct CDR3 sequences, 92% of them found once; the top ten carry less than 0.08%. V lost 2 bases and J lost 2, with 6 bases in between. Germline loops: CDR1 GTSNPN, CDR2 SVGIG (reference sequence). The CDR3 extends over 12 amino acids. The entry originates in a study of CD8 T cells in Susac syndrome. The sequenced sample was CD4+ T cells from PBMCs. The rearrangement uses TRBV30 and TRBJ1-2; no clear D. The source is a human donor with multiple sclerosis. The CDR3 loop is CAWSRVNYGYTF. The CDR3 region has the DNA TGTGCCTGGAGTCGAGTGAACTATGGCTACACCTTC.